Listed here is a single T cell receptor (beta chain). What it binds is not known. This sample was taken from a study of response to subunit inactivated influenza vaccine. Points from the study as a whole: After each seasonal influenza vaccination, few new T cells are recruited, the authors suggested.

The trim removed 4 bases at V and 6 bases at J, leaving 8 bases unmatched. The CDR3 runs to 15 residues. Per germline, CDR1 ENHRY and CDR2 SYGVKD. MiXCR, run by TCRdb on the RT-PCR reads, gives a single entry per CDR3 protein. The data show about 480,000 distinct CDR3 sequences, 10% to 15% seen once. The input for sequencing was PBMCs from blood, taken 35 to 45 days after vaccination. The chain couples TRBV10-3 to TRBJ2-7; 11 bases are a match to TRBD1. The receptor comes from a man between 50 and 59 years old who received an inactivated influenza vaccine. The CDR3 DNA follows: TGTGCCATCAGTGTCTCGACCGGGACAGGGGGCGAGCAGTACTTC. It specifies CAISVSTGTGGEQYF.